This T cell receptor (beta chain) appears in the sequencing data of a study of T-cell memory formation after mild COVID-19. About the research overall: There were largely donor-specific TCR clusters.

With regard to this clonotype: The antigen remains undetermined.

The study, taken as a whole, reports: Unconfirmed was the SARS-CoV-2 specificity of second-wave clones that peaked on day 37. Cross-reactive memory apparently joined, as some responding clones appeared in pre-infection memory.

The TCR alpha and TCR beta cDNA libraries, bearing sample barcodes and UMIs, were generated by 5'RACE using constant-segment primers. TCRdb re-called the 5' RACE reads through MiXCR, storing one row per CDR3 protein. This table holds 55,000 to 75,000 distinct CDR3 sequences, 28% found once. Input material: PBMCs or a T cell subset sorted from them (not recorded which). This TCR came from a man aged 18 to 29 who had mild COVID-19 (a few samples of this study predate the infection). Cell type and time point are not known.

CDR3 protein: CASSLSLRGPPNYYRGELFF. DNA of the CDR3: TGCGCCAGCAGCCTGTCGTTGCGGGGGCCTCCTAACTACTACCGTGGGGAGCTGTTTTTT. The genes are TRBV4-3 and TRBJ2-2; D possibly corresponds to TRBD2 (7 bases). Germline V gene lookup returns CDR1 LGHNA and CDR2 YSLEER. V was shortened by 4 bases and J by 8 bases, with 32 bases between the two germline ends. CDR3 length: 20 residues.